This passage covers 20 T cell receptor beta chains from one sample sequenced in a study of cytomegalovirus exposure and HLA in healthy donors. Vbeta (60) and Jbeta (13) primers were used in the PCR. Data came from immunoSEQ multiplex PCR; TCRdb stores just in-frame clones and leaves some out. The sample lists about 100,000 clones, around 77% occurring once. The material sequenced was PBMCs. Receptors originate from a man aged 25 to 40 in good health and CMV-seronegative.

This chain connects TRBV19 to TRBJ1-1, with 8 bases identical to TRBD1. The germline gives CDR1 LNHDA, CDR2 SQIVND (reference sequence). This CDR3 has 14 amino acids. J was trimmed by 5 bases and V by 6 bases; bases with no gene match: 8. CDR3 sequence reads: CASRSWTGFTEAFF. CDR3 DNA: TGTGCCAGTAGGAGCTGGACAGGGTTTACTGAAGCTTTCTTT.

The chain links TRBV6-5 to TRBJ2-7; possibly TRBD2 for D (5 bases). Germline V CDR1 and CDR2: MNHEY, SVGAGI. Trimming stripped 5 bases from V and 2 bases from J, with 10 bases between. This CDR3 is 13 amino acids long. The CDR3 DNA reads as TGTGCCAGCAGTCCGGGGAAAGCCTACGAGCAGTACTTC. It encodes CASSPGKAYEQYF.

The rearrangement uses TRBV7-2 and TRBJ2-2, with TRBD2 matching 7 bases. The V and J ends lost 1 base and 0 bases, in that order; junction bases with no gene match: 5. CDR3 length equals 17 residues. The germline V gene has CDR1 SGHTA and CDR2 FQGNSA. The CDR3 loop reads CASSLGVAGANTGELFF. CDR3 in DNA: TGTGCCAGCAGCTTAGGAGTGGCGGGAGCGAACACCGGGGAGCTGTTTTTT.

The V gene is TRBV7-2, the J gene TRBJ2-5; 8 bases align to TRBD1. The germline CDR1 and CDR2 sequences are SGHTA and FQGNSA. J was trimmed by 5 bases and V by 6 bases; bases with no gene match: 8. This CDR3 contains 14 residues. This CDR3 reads CASSRDRRAETQYF. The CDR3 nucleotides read TGTGCCAGCAGTCGGGACAGGAGGGCCGAGACCCAGTACTTC. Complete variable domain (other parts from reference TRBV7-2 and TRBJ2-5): GAGVSQSPSNKVTEKGKDVELRCDPISGHTALYWYRQSLGQGLEFLIYFQGNSAPDKSGLPSDRFSAERTGGSVSTLTIQRTQQEDSAVYLCASSRDRRAETQYFGPGTRLLVL.

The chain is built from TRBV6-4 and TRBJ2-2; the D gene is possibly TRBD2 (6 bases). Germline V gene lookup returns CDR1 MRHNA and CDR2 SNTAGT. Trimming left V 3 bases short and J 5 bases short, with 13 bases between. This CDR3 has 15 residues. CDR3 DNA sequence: TGTGCCAGCAGTGAATCCGGGGGAGGTACCGGGGAGCTGTTTTTT. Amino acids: CASSESGGGTGELFF.

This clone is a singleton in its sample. In DNA form, the CDR3 reads TGTGCCAGCAGTAGAACAGGGGGCGTCGCTGAAGCTTTCTTT. Translating it yields CASSRTGGVAEAFF. The chain uses TRBV27 and TRBJ1-1, with 9 bases identical to TRBD1. The V gene's germline CDR1 is MNHEY and CDR2 SMNVEV (reference sequence). With 5 bases clipped from V and 6 bases from J, the junction kept 7 bases outside the gene matches. The CDR3 has 14 residues.

The CDR3 DNA reads TGTGCCAGCAGCCACGGACAGGGGAGGGATACGCAGTATTTT. Protein product: CASSHGQGRDTQYF. The V gene is TRBV5-4, the J gene TRBJ2-3; 9 nucleotides match TRBD1. J was trimmed by 6 bases and V by 4 bases; bases with no gene match: 6. Germline values: CDR1 SGHNT, CDR2 YYREEE (reference sequence). This CDR3 is 14 amino acids long. Full variable domain (rest looked up from reference TRBV5-4 and TRBJ2-3): ETGVTQSPTHLIKTRGQQVTLRCSSQSGHNTVSWYQQALGQGPQFIFQYYREEENGRGNFPPRFSGLQFPNYSSELNVNALELDDSALYLCASSHGQGRDTQYFGPGTRLTVL.

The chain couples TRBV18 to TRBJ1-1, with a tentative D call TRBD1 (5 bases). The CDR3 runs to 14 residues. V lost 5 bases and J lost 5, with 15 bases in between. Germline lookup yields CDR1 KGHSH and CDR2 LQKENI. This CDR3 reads CASSAGPGGTEAFF. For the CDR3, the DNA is TGTGCCAGCTCAGCGGGACCGGGAGGAACTGAAGCTTTCTTT.

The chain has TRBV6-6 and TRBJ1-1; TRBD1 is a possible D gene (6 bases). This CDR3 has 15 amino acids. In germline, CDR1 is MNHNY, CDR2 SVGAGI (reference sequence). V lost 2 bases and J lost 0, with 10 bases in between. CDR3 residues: CASSYTGTVNTEAFF. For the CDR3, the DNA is TGTGCCAGCAGTTACACAGGGACGGTGAACACTGAAGCTTTCTTT.

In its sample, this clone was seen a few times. The CDR3 region has the DNA TGTGCCAGCAGCCCTGACCAGGGCAGGGGGTACACTGAAGCTTTCTTT. Translating it yields CASSPDQGRGYTEAFF. The rearrangement uses TRBV5-6 and TRBJ1-1; 7 bases fit TRBD1. CDR3 length: 16 residues. CDR1 is SGHDT, CDR2 YYEEEE, per germline. Trimming cost V 4 bases and J 3 bases; bases outside gene matches: 12.

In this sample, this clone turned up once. The CDR3 coding sequence is TGCGCCAGCAGCTTACTAGGGCCCACAGATACGCAGTATTTT. Amino acids: CASSLLGPTDTQYF. J is TRBJ2-3 and V is TRBV5-1, with a weak D call TRBD2 (5 bases). From germline, CDR1 is SGHRS and CDR2 YFSETQ. V shed 2 bases and J shed 2 bases, with 9 bases lying between them. This CDR3 is 14 amino acids long.

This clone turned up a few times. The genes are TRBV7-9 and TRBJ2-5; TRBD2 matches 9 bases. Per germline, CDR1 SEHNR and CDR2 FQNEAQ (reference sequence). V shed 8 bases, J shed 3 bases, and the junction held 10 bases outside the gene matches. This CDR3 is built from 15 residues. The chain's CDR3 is CASEWREGGEETQYF. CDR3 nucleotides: TGTGCCAGCGAGTGGCGGGAGGGGGGTGAAGAGACCCAGTACTTC.

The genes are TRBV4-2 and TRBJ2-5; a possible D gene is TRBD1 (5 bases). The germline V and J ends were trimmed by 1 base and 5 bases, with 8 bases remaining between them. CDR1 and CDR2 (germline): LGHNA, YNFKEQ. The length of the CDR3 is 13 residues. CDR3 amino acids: CASSQGPGETQYF. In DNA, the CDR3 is TGTGCCAGCAGCCAAGGGCCAGGGGAGACCCAGTACTTC.

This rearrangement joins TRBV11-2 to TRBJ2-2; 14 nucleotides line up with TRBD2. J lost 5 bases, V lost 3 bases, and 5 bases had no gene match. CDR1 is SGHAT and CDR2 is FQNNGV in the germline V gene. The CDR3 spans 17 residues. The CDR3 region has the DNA TGTGCCAGCAGCTTTGGACTAGCGGGGGGTAGGACCGGGGAGCTGTTTTTT. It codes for CASSFGLAGGRTGELFF.

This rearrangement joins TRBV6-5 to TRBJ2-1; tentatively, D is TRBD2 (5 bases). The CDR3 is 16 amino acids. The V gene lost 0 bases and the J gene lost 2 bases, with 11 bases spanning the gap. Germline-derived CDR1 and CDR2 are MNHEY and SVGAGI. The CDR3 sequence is CASSYSRGRAYNEQFF. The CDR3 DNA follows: TGTGCCAGCAGTTACTCGAGAGGGCGCGCCTACAATGAGCAGTTCTTC.

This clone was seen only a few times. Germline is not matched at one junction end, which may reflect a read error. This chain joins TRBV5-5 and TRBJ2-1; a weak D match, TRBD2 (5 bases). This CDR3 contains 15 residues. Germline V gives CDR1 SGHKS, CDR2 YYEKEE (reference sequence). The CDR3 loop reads CASRLDFSSYNEQFF. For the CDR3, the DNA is TGTGCCAGCAGGTTGGACTTTAGCTCCTACAATGAGCAGTTCTTC.

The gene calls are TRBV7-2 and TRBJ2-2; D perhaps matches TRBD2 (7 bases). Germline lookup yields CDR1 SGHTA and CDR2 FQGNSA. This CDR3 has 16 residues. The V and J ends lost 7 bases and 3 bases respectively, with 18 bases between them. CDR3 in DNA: TGTGCCAGCACCCGGTGGGGGGGCCGGGACACCGGGGAGCTGTTTTTT. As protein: CASTRWGGRDTGELFF.

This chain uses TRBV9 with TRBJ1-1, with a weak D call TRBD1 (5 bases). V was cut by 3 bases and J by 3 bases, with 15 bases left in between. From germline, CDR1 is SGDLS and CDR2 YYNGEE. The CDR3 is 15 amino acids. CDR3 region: CASSDGTTTYTEAFF. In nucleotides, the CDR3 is TGTGCCAGCAGCGACGGGACTACTACTTACACTGAAGCTTTCTTT.

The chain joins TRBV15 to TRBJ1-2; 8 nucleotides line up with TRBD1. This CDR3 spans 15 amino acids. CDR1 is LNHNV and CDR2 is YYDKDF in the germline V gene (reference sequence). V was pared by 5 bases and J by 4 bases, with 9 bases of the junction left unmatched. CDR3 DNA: TGTGCCACCAGCGCCCACAGGACAGGGTTCTATGGCTACACCTTC. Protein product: CATSAHRTGFYGYTF.

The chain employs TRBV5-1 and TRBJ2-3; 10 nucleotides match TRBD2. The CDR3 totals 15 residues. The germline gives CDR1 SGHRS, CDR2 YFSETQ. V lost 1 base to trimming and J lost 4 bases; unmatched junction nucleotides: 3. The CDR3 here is CASSLQSGGADTQYF. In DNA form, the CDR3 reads TGCGCCAGCAGCTTGCAGAGCGGGGGGGCAGATACGCAGTATTTT.